The clone carrying this TCR beta chain was seen only once. The data originate from a study of cytomegalovirus exposure and HLA in healthy donors. Germline CDR1 is MDHEN and CDR2 is SYDVKM. Trimming removed 5 bases from V and 7 bases from J; junction bases left unmatched: 11. CDR3 length: 15 residues. The PCR ran on 60 Vbeta and 13 Jbeta primers. The data were produced by immunoSEQ multiplex PCR, yet TCRdb's version contains in-frame clones alone and is incomplete. In the table there are over 110,000 clones, roughly 78% of which are singletons. The receptor was isolated from a female donor in good health and CMV-seronegative. Sequencing was done on a sample of PBMCs. This chain connects TRBV28 to TRBJ2-7; 10 nucleotides align to TRBD2. The CDR3: CASSPPLAGVGEQYF. CDR3 nucleotides: TGTGCCAGCAGTCCCCCCCTAGCGGGAGTTGGGGAGCAGTACTTC.